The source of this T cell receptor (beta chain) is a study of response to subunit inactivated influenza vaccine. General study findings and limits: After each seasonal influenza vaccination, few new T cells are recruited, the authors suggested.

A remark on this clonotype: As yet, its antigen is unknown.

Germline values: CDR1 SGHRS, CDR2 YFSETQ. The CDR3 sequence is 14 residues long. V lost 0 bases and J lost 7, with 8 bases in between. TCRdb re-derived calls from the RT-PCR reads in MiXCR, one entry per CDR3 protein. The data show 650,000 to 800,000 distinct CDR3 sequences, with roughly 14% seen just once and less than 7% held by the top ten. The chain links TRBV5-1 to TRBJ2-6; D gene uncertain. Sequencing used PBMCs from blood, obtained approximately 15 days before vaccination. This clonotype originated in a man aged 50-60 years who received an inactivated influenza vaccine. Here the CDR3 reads CASSLGPIANVLTF. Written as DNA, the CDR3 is TGCGCCAGCAGCTTGGGGCCGATTGCCAACGTCCTGACTTTC.